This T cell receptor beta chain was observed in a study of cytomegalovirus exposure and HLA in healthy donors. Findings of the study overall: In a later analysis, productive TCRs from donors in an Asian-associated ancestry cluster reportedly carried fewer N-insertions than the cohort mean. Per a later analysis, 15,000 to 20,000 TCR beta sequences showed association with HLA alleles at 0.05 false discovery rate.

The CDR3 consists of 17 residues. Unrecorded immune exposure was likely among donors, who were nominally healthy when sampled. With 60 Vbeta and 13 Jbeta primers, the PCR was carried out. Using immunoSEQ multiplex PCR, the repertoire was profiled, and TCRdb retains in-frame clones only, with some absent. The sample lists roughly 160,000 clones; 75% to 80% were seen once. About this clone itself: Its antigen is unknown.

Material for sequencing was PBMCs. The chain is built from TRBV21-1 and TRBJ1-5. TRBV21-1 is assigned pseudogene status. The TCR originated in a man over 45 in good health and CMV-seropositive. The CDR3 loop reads CASSKGFLYLSNQPQHF. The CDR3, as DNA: TGTGCCAGCAGCAAAGGATTCCTATACTTGAGCAATCAGCCCCAGCATTTT.